The rows below give T cell receptor beta chains drawn from one sample of a study of blood T cell repertoires in COVID-19. Clones were read by immunoSEQ multiplex PCR, and TCRdb kept only the in-frame ones, dropping some. The data show over 450,000 clones, about 89% seen once. The specimen sequenced was peripheral blood. These receptors were collected from a woman aged 50 to 60 with COVID-19, enrolled during active disease. Both conserved end residues are part of each CDR3. Each record gives: clone size, D gene, J gene, V gene, CDR3 DNA, CDR3 protein. A D gene is named only where the DNA matches it firmly. Rows give clone size only sometimes, using once, few, many, or a class for an expanded clone.

size: NA
D: TRBD1
J: TRBJ1-2
V: TRBV2
DNA: TGTGCCAGCAGTGTTGATATGACAGGGCCGCCTTTACCGTATGGCTACACCTTC
CDR3: CASSVDMTGPPLPYGYTF

size: NA
D: NA
J: TRBJ1-5
V: TRBV30
DNA: TGTGCCTGGAGTGTAGGGTGGGGGGAACGACAGCCCCAGCATTTT
CDR3: CAWSVGWGERQPQHF

size: NA
D: TRBD1
J: TRBJ2-2
V: TRBV29-1
DNA: TGCAGCGCCCGACAGGGGAGGATCGGGGAGCTGTTTTTT
CDR3: CSARQGRIGELFF

size: NA
D: TRBD1
J: TRBJ1-1
V: TRBV5-5
DNA: TGTGCCAGCAGCTGGACGACAGGGGTAACTGAAGCTTTCTTT
CDR3: CASSWTTGVTEAFF

size: NA
D: NA
J: TRBJ2-3
V: TRBV29-1
DNA: TGCAGCGTTGAACCTAACGGCGGGGTAGATACGCAGTATTTT
CDR3: CSVEPNGGVDTQYF

size: NA
D: TRBD1
J: TRBJ1-2
V: TRBV30
DNA: TGTGCCGGAAGACAGGGGACCTATGGCTACACCTTC
CDR3: CAGRQGTYGYTF

size: NA
D: NA
J: TRBJ1-2
V: TRBV30
DNA: TGTGCCTGGAGTGTAACCCTCGGGGGCTACACCTTC
CDR3: CAWSVTLGGYTF

size: NA
D: NA
J: TRBJ2-7
V: TRBV11-1
DNA: TGTGCCAGCAGCTATACAGGGGGGGGCTCCTACGAGCAGTACTTC
CDR3: CASSYTGGGSYEQYF

size: NA
D: NA
J: TRBJ2-5
V: TRBV9
DNA: TGTGCCAGCAGCTTCCGGGACAACGCTGGGGAGACCCAGTACTTC
CDR3: CASSFRDNAGETQYF

size: NA
D: TRBD1
J: TRBJ2-1
V: TRBV7-6
DNA: TGTGCCAGCAGCGGATTCAGAGTTGGGGGACAGGCTCAAAATGAGCAGTTCTTC
CDR3: CASSGFRVGGQAQNEQFF

size: NA
D: NA
J: TRBJ1-1
V: TRBV23-1
DNA: TGCGCCAGCAGTCAATCGGAGGGACTGAACACTGAAGCTTTCTTT
CDR3: CASSQSEGLNTEAFF

size: NA
D: TRBD1
J: TRBJ1-3
V: TRBV5-6
DNA: TGTGCCAGCAGCTTGGTACAGGGGAGAAACACCATATATTTT
CDR3: CASSLVQGRNTIYF

size: NA
D: NA
J: TRBJ1-3
V: TRBV5-1
DNA: TGCGCCAGCAGCCCAGTTACAGGGGGAAACACCATATATTTT
CDR3: CASSPVTGGNTIYF

size: NA
D: NA
J: TRBJ1-5
V: TRBV2
DNA: TGTGCCAGCAGTCCAGGGTATAGCAATCAGCCCCAGCATTTT
CDR3: CASSPGYSNQPQHF

size: NA
D: TRBD1
J: TRBJ1-2
V: TRBV7-9
DNA: TGTGCCAGCAGCCGGGACAGCGATGGCTACACCTTC
CDR3: CASSRDSDGYTF

size: NA
D: NA
J: TRBJ2-7
V: TRBV7-9
DNA: TGTGCCAGCAGCTTAGATCACGGGACTTACGAGCAGTACTTC
CDR3: CASSLDHGTYEQYF

size: NA
D: TRBD1
J: TRBJ1-1
V: TRBV10-3
DNA: TGTGCCATCAGGGACGGACAGGGGGCCGCTGAAGCTTTCTTT
CDR3: CAIRDGQGAAEAFF

size: NA
D: TRBD2
J: TRBJ2-3
V: TRBV20-1
DNA: TGCAGTGCTAGGTCCCGCGGGGGGGAGTATTTT
CDR3: CSARSRGGEYF

size: NA
D: NA
J: TRBJ2-1
V: TRBV3-1/TRBV3-2
DNA: TGTGCCAGCAGCCAAGATTTAGACAATGAGCAGTTCTTC
CDR3: CASSQDLDNEQFF

size: NA
D: NA
J: TRBJ1-1
V: TRBV19
DNA: TGTGCCAGTAGTATAGAGGGGCCCACCGGGTATTTAGTTTTGGCTGAAGCTTTCTTT
CDR3: CASSIEGPTGYLVLAEAFF

size: NA
D: TRBD1
J: TRBJ2-3
V: TRBV5-1
DNA: TGCGCCAGCAGCCCTGGGACAGGGGTTCCAGATACGCAGTATTTT
CDR3: CASSPGTGVPDTQYF

size: NA
D: TRBD2
J: TRBJ2-3
V: TRBV19
DNA: TGTGCCAGTAATCAGCGGGGCTCCCCCACAGATACGCAGTATTTT
CDR3: CASNQRGSPTDTQYF

size: once
D: TRBD2
J: TRBJ2-1
V: TRBV29-1
DNA: TGCAGCGTTGCGCAGCGGGGGTTCTCCTACAATGAGCAGTTCTTC
CDR3: CSVAQRGFSYNEQFF

size: once
D: TRBD2
J: TRBJ2-3
V: TRBV5-1
DNA: TGCGCCAGCAGCCTAACTTGGACTAGCGGGGTGGATACGCAGTATTTT
CDR3: CASSLTWTSGVDTQYF

size: NA
D: TRBD1
J: TRBJ1-5
V: TRBV4-1
DNA: TGCGCCAGCAGCCAAGATCCCGATAGGGGGCGATTTGGCAATCAGCCCCAGCATTTT
CDR3: CASSQDPDRGRFGNQPQHF

size: once
D: TRBD1
J: TRBJ2-7
V: TRBV27
DNA: TGTGCCAGCAGTTTAGCGGGACAGGGGTACGAGCAGTACTTC
CDR3: CASSLAGQGYEQYF

size: NA
D: NA
J: TRBJ2-7
V: TRBV27
DNA: TGTGCCAGCGGAGACAGGTACGAGCAGTACTTC
CDR3: CASGDRYEQYF

size: NA
D: TRBD1
J: TRBJ1-1
V: TRBV20-1
DNA: TGCAGTGCTAGTAATACAGGGGGAAGCACTGAAGCTTTCTTT
CDR3: CSASNTGGSTEAFF

size: once
D: NA
J: TRBJ1-2
V: TRBV6-5
DNA: TGTGCCAGCAGATCCGCAAGGGGGACAACTGGCTACACCTTC
CDR3: CASRSARGTTGYTF

size: NA
D: TRBD1
J: TRBJ1-2
V: TRBV13
DNA: TGTGCCAGCAGCTTAGGCCGAGGACAGGGTGAGGATGGCTACACCTTC
CDR3: CASSLGRGQGEDGYTF

size: NA
D: TRBD1
J: TRBJ1-2
V: TRBV5-1
DNA: TGCGCCAGCAGCTTGGTCGACAGGGAAGAGGGCTACACCTTC
CDR3: CASSLVDREEGYTF

size: NA
D: NA
J: TRBJ2-1
V: TRBV1
DNA: TGCACCAGCAAAAGGTCCCGGGAGGCCTCCTACAATGAGCAGTTCTTC
CDR3: CTSKRSREASYNEQFF

size: NA
D: TRBD1
J: TRBJ1-4
V: TRBV9
DNA: TGTGCCAGCAGCTGGGGACAGGAAGTTAATGAAAAACTGTTTTTT
CDR3: CASSWGQEVNEKLFF

size: once
D: NA
J: TRBJ2-7
V: TRBV5-5
DNA: TGTGCCAGCAGCCCGCCCCCCGGACAGCTCTACGAGCAGTACTTC
CDR3: CASSPPPGQLYEQYF

size: NA
D: TRBD2
J: TRBJ2-2
V: TRBV7-2
DNA: TGTGCCAGCAGCCCCCGGGGCGCGGGGGGACTTGGGGCCGGGGAGCTGTTTTTT
CDR3: CASSPRGAGGLGAGELFF

size: NA
D: TRBD1
J: TRBJ2-5
V: TRBV5-1
DNA: TGCGCCAGCAGCGCCTTGACAGGGGGAGAAGAGACCCAGTACTTC
CDR3: CASSALTGGEETQYF

size: NA
D: NA
J: TRBJ1-1
V: TRBV29-1
DNA: TGCAGCGTTCACGACATTCAAGCTTTCTTT
CDR3: CSVHDIQAFF

size: once
D: NA
J: TRBJ1-6
V: TRBV5-1
DNA: TGCGCCAGCTCGGCGGGGGGGAGCTCCTATAATTCACCCCTCCACTTT
CDR3: CASSAGGSSYNSPLHF

size: NA
D: NA
J: TRBJ2-2
V: TRBV28
DNA: TGTGCCAGCAGTTTTGGCAGGGCGAACACCGGGGAGCTGTTTTTT
CDR3: CASSFGRANTGELFF

size: once
D: NA
J: TRBJ1-5
V: TRBV4-1
DNA: TGCGCCAGCAGCCAAACCGACAGGAGCCATCAGCCCCAGCATTTT
CDR3: CASSQTDRSHQPQHF

size: NA
D: NA
J: TRBJ2-2
V: TRBV9
DNA: TGTGCCAGCAGCCCTGGTCCAGGGGACACCGGGGAGCTGTTTTTT
CDR3: CASSPGPGDTGELFF

size: NA
D: NA
J: TRBJ2-3
V: TRBV19
DNA: TGTGCCAGTAGTATAGATCCAGGAGGAGGGGCAGATACGCAGTATTTT
CDR3: CASSIDPGGGADTQYF

size: NA
D: NA
J: TRBJ2-3
V: TRBV2
DNA: TGTGCCACCTTCACAGGACCCACAGATACGCAGTATTTT
CDR3: CATFTGPTDTQYF

size: NA
D: TRBD2
J: TRBJ2-7
V: TRBV20-1
DNA: TGCAGTGCTCGTGCGGGGGGACTATCCTACGAGCAGTACTTC
CDR3: CSARAGGLSYEQYF